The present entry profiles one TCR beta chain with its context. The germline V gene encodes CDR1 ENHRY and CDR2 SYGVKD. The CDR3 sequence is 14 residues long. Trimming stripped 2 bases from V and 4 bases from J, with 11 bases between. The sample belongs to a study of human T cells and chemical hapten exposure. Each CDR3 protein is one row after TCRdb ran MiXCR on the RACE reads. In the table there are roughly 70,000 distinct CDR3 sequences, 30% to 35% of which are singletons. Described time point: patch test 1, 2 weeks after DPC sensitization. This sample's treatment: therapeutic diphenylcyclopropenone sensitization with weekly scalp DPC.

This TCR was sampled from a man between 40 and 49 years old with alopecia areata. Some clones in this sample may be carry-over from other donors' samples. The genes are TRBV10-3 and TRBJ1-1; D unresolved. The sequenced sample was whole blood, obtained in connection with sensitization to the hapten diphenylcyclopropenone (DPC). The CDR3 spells CAISEAGSGTEAFF. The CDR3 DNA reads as TGTGCCATCAGTGAGGCCGGGAGCGGCACTGAAGCTTTCTTT.